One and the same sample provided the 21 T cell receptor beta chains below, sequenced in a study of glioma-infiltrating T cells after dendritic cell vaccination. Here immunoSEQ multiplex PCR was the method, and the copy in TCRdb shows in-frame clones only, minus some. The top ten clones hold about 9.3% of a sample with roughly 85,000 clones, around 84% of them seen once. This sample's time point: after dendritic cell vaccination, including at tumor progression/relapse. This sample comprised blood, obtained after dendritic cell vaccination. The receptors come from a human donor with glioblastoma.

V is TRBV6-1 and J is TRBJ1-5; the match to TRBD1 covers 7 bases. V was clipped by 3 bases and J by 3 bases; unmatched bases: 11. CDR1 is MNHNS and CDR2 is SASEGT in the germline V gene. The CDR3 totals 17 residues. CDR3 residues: CASSDWARQGSNQPQHF. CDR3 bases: TGTGCCAGCAGTGACTGGGCAAGACAGGGTTCCAATCAGCCCCAGCATTTT.

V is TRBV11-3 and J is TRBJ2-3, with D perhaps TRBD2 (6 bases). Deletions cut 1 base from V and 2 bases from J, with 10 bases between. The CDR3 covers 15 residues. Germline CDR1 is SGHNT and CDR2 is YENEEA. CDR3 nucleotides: TGTGCCAGCAGCTTAGGCACTAGCCTCACAGATACGCAGTATTTT. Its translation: CASSLGTSLTDTQYF. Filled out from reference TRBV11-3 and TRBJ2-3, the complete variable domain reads EAGVVQSPRYKIIEKKQPVAFWCNPISGHNTLYWYLQNLGQGPELLIRYENEEAVDDSQLPKDRFSAERLKGVDSTLKIQPAELGDSAVYLCASSLGTSLTDTQYFGPGTRLTVL.

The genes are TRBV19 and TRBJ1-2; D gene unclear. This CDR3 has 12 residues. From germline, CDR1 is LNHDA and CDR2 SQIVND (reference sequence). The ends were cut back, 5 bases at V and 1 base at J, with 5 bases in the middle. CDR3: CASSLGNYGYTF. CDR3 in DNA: TGTGCCAGTAGTCTCGGTAACTATGGCTACACCTTC.

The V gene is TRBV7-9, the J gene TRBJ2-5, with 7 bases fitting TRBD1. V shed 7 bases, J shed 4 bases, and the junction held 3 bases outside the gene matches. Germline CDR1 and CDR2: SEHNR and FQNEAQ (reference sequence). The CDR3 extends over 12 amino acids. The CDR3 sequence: CASTTGVETQYF. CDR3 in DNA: TGTGCCAGCACCACAGGGGTAGAGACCCAGTACTTC.

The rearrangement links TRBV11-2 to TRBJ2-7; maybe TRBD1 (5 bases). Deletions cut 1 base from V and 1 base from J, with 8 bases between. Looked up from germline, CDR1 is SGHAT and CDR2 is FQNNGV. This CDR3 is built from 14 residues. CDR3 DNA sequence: TGTGCCAGCAGCTTAGGGGGCAGTTCCTACGAGCAGTACTTC. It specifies CASSLGGSSYEQYF.

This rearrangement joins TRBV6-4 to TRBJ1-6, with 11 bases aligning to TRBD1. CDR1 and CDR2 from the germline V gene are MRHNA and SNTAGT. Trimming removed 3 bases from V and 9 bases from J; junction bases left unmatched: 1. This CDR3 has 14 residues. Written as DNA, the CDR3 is TGTGCCAGCAGTGAAGGACAGGGGGCTTCACCCCTCCACTTT. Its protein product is CASSEGQGASPLHF.

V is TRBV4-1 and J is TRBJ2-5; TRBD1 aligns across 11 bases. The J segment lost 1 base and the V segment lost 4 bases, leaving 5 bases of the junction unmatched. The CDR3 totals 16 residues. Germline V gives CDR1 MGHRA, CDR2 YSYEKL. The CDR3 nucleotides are TGCGCCAGCAGCCCAGGGACAGGGGGAGGCCAAGAGACCCAGTACTTC. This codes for CASSPGTGGGQETQYF.

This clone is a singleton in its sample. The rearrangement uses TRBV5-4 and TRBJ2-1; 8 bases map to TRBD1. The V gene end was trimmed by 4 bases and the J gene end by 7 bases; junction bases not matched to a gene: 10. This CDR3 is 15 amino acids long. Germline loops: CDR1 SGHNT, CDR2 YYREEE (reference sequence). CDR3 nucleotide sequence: TGTGCCAGCAGCAGGGGACAGGCCTTGGGGAATGAGCAGTTCTTC. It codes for CASSRGQALGNEQFF.

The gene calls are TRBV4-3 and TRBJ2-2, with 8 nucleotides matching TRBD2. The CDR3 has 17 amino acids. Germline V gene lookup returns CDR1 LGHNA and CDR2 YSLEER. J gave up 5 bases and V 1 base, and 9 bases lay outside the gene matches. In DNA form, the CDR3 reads TGCGCCAGCAGCCAAGGTCAGCAGCGGGGGCCGACCGGGGAGCTGTTTTTT. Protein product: CASSQGQQRGPTGELFF.

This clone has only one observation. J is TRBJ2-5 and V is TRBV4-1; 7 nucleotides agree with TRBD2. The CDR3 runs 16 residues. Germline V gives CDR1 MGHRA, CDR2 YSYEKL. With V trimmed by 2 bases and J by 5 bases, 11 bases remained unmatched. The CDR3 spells CASSQSPGGDWETQYF. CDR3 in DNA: TGCGCCAGCAGCCAATCCCCGGGGGGAGATTGGGAGACCCAGTACTTC.

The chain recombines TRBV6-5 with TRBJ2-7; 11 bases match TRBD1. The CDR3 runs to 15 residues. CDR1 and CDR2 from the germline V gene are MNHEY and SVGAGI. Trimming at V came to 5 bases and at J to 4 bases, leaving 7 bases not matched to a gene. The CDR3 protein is CASSPFGTGGYEQYF. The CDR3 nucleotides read TGTGCCAGCAGTCCTTTCGGGACAGGGGGATACGAGCAGTACTTC.

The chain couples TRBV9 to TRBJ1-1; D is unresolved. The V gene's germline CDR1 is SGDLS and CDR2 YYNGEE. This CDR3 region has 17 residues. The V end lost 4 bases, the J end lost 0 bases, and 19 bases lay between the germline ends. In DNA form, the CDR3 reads TGTGCCAGCAGCCCCCTCGGGTGGGGAGTTATGAACACTGAAGCTTTCTTT. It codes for CASSPLGWGVMNTEAFF.

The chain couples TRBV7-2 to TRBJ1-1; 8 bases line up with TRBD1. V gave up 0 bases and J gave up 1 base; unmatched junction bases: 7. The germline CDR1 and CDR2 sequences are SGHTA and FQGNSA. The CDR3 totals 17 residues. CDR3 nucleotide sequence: TGTGCCAGCAGCTTAGCGTTGGCAGGGGGCCGGAACACTGAAGCTTTCTTT. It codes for CASSLALAGGRNTEAFF.

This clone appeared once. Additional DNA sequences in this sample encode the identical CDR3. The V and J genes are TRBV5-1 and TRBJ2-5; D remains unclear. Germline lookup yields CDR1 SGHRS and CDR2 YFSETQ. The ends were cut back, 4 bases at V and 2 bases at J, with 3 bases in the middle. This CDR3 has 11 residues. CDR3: CASSQQETQYF. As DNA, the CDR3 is TGCGCCAGCAGCCAACAAGAGACCCAGTACTTC.

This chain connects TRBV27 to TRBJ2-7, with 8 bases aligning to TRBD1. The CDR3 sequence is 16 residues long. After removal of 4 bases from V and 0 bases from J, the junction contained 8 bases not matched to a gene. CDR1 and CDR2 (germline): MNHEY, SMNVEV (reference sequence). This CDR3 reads CASSSRGQGSSYEQYF. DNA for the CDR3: TGTGCCAGCAGTTCCCGCGGACAGGGAAGCTCCTACGAGCAGTACTTC.

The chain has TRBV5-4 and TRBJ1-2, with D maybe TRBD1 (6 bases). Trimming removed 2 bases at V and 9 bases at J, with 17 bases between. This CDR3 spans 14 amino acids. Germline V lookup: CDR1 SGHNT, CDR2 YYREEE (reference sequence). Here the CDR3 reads CASSFEGQPGRYTF. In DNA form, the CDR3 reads TGTGCCAGCAGCTTCGAGGGACAACCTGGGCGCTACACCTTC.

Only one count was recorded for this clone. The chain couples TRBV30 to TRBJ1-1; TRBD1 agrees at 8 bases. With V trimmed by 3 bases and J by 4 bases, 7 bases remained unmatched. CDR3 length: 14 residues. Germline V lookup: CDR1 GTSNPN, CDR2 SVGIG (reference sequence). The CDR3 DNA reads TGTGCCTGGAGCCTACAGGGGGGGATCACTGAAGCTTTCTTT. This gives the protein CAWSLQGGITEAFF.

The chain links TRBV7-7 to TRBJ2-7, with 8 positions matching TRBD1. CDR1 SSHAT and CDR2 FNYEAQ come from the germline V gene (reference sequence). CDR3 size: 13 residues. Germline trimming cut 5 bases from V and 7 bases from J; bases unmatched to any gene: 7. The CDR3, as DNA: TGTGCCAGCAGCGCCGACAGGGGTGGGGAGCAGTACTTC. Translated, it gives CASSADRGGEQYF.

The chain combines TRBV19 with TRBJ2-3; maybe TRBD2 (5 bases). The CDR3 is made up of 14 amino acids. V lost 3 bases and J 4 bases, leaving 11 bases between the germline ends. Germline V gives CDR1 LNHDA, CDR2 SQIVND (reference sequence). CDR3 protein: CASSIASGPDTQYF. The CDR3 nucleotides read TGTGCCAGTAGTATCGCCAGCGGTCCAGATACGCAGTATTTT.

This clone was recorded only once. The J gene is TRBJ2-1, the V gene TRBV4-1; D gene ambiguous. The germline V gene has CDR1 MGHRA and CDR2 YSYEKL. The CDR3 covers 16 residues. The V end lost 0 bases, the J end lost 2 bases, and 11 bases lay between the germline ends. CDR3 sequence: CASSQDPRPTYNEQFF. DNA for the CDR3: TGCGCCAGCAGCCAAGATCCCAGGCCGACCTACAATGAGCAGTTCTTC.

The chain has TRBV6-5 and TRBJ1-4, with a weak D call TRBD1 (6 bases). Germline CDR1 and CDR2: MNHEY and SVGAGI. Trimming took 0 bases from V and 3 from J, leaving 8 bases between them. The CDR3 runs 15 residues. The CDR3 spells CASSYSNRANEKLFF. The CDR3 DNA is TGTGCCAGCAGTTACTCGAACAGGGCTAATGAAAAACTGTTTTTT.